Sequencing of this T cell receptor (beta chain) was carried out in a study of PD-1 blockade in classical Hodgkin lymphoma. This clone was observed a few times. Its target is unknown. Sequencing used immunoSEQ multiplex PCR; TCRdb keeps in-frame clones, though not all of them. The data show over 15,000 clones, with about four fifths seen just once and approximately 12% held by the top ten. The time point: cycle 4 day 1 (C4D1), after six to seven weeks of nivolumab. No patient escaped relapse after autologous stem cell transplantation, and brentuximab vedotin exposure varied. CDR1 and CDR2 from the germline V gene are LGHNA and YSLEER. The CDR3 is 13 amino acids. Trimming pared 0 bases from V and 4 bases from J, leaving 4 bases between. Study-wide results and limits: By cycle point C4D1, TCR diversity had risen significantly in CD4+ cells (but not CD8+ cells). Patients excluded were those beginning nivolumab under 1 year after ASCT. Possible causes of repertoire differences, disease activity or prior therapy, remain undefined.

Sequencing was performed on peripheral blood mononuclear cells (PBMCs), taken before the fourth cycle of nivolumab. This receptor was identified in a human donor with classical Hodgkin lymphoma. V gene TRBV4-3 combines with J gene TRBJ1-5; D uncertain. CDR3 sequence (DNA): TGCGCCAGCAGCCAAGACGAGAATCAGCCCCAGCATTTT. Translated, it gives CASSQDENQPQHF.